This TCR beta chain was captured by sequencing in a study of OX40 agonist ivuxolimab in advanced cancers. The wider study: Enrollees could have had prior anti-PD-1, anti-PD-L1 or anti-CTLA-4 therapy, which over 35% had received.

Study-level findings and limits: Dosing at 0.1 to 3.0 mg/kg was accompanied by clonal expansion of CD4+ and CD8+ blood T cells by week 6.

For this clone: Its antigen is not known.

Between the trimmed V and J ends, which lost 9 bases and 4 bases, there was a span of 15 bases. Germline CDR1 LNHDA, CDR2 SQIVND (reference sequence). The CDR3 spans 13 residues. This table comes from immunoSEQ multiplex PCR, and its TCRdb copy is limited to in-frame clones, with some not included. The data hold about 84,000 clones, with 94% observed a single time. The chain has TRBV19 and TRBJ1-1; D is undetermined. The TCR originated in an adult with an advanced solid tumor such as melanoma, head and neck, liver or kidney cancer. This specimen consisted of CD4+ or CD8+ T cells sorted from blood, obtained in a trial of the OX40 agonist ivuxolimab. CDR3 sequence reads: CASTHSPLTEAFF. DNA of the CDR3: TGTGCCAGCACCCACAGTCCACTCACTGAAGCTTTCTTT.